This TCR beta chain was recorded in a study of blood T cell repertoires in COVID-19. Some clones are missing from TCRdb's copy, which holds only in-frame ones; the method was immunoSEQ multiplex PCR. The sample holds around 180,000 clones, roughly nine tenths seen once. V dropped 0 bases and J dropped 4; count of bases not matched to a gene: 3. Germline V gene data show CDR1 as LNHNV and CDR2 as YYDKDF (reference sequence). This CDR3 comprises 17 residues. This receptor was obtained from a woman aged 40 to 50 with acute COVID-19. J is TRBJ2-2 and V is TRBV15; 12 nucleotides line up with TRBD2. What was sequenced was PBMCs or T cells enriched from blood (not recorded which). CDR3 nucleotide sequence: TGTGCCACCAGCAGAGATCGACTAGCGGGAGTCACCGGGGAGCTGTTTTTT. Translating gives CATSRDRLAGVTGELFF. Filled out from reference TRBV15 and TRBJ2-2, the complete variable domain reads DAMVIQNPRYQVTQFGKPVTLSCSQTLNHNVMYWYQQKSSQAPKLLFHYYDKDFNNEADTPDNFQSRRPNTSFCFLDIRSPGLGDTAMYLCATSRDRLAGVTGELFFGEGSRLTVL.